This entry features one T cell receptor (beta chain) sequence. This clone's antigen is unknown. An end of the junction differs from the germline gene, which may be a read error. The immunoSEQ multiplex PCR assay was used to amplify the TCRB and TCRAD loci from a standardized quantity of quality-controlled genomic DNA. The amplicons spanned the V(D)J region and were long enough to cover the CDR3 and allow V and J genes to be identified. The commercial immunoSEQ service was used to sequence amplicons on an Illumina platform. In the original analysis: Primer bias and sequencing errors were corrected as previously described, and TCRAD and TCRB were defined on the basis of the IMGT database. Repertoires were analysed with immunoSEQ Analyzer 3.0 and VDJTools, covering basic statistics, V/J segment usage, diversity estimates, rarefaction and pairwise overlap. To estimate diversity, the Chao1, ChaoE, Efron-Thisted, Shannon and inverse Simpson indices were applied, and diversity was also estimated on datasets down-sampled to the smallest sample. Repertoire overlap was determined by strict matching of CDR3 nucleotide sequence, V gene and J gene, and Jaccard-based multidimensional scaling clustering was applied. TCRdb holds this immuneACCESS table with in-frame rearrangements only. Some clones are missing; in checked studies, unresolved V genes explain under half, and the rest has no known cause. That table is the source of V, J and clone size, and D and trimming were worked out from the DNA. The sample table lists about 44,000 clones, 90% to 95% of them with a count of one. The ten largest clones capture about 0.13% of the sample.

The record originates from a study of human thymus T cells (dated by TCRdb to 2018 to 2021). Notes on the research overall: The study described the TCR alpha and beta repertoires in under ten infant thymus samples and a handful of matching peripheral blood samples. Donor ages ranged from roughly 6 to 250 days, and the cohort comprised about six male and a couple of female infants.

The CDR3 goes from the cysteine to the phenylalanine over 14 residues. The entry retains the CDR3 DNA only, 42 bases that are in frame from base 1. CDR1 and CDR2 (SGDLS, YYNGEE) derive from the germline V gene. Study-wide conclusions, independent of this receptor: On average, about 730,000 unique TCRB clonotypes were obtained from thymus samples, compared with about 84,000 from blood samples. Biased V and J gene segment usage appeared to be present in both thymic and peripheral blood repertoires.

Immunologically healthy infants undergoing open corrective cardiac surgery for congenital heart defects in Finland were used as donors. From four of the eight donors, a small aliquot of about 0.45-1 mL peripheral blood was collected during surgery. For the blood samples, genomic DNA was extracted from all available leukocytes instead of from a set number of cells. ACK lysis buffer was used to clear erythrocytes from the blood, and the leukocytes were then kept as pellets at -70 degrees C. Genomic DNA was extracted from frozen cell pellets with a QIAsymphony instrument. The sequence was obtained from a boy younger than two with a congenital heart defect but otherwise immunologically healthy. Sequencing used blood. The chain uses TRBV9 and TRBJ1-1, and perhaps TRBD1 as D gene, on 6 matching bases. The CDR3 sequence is CASSGRRGNPEAFF. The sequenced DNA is TGTGCCAGCAGCGGCCGAAGGGGGAACCCTGAAGCTTTCTTT.